The subject of this entry is one TCR beta chain. This sample stems from a study of blood T cell repertoires in COVID-19. Study overall: Collection of acute and convalescent COVID-19 samples took place in the United States, Italy and Spain.

Original analysis: The authors estimated nucleated cell counts from reference gene primer amplification. The repertoire was sequenced with immunoSEQ multiplex PCR; TCRdb's copy has only in-frame clones and lacks some. The V and J calls and clone size are taken from that table; D and trimming were inferred from the DNA. The data show approximately 89,000 clones, with approximately 92% seen just once and roughly 6.4% held by the top ten. Trimming left V 7 bases short and J 0 bases short, with 10 bases between. The germline CDR1 and CDR2 sequences are SQVTM and ANQGSEA. The CDR3 is 13 amino acids. Sequenced material: peripheral blood. The J gene is TRBJ1-3, the V gene TRBV29-1; TRBD1 is a possible D gene (5 bases). The receptor comes from a woman aged 55-70 years with active COVID-19. The DNA of the CDR3 is TGCAGCGGCTCGACAGTCTCTGGAAACACCATATATTTT. It translates to CSGSTVSGNTIYF.